These 8 T cell receptor beta chains were all obtained from the same sample, sequenced in a study of blood T cell repertoires in COVID-19. The method was immunoSEQ multiplex PCR; TCRdb's version includes in-frame clones alone and lacks a portion of them. This sample has about 360,000 clones, with around nine tenths found just once. The specimen sequenced was peripheral blood. These receptors originate from a human donor in a cohort sampled during active COVID-19.

The chain uses TRBV7-8 and TRBJ2-3, with D unresolved. The CDR3 covers 14 residues. V was cut by 8 bases and J by 2 bases, with 14 bases left in between. Germline V lookup: CDR1 SGHVS, CDR2 FQNEAQ. The CDR3 protein is CASAPIRSTDTQYF. CDR3 in DNA: TGTGCCAGCGCGCCTATTAGATCCACAGATACGCAGTATTTT.

The chain combines TRBV6-5 with TRBJ1-5, with D hard to call. V was pared by 0 bases and J by 6 bases, with 6 bases between. In germline, CDR1 is MNHEY, CDR2 SVGAGI. The CDR3 loop spans 13 amino acids. CDR3 sequence reads: CASSYSSGQPQHF. In nucleotides, the CDR3 is TGTGCCAGCAGTTACTCGAGCGGTCAGCCCCAGCATTTT.

This clone was recorded only once. V and J are TRBV5-1 and TRBJ2-5; 8 bases are a match to TRBD2. J lost 4 bases, V lost 4 bases, and 9 bases had no gene match. This CDR3 is built from 15 residues. Germline values: CDR1 SGHRS, CDR2 YFSETQ. CDR3 bases: TGCGCCAGCAGCATAGGACTAGCCGCTTCAGAGACCCAGTACTTC. This gives the protein CASSIGLAASETQYF.

This chain connects TRBV10-1 to TRBJ1-2; perhaps TRBD1 as D (6 bases). Germline loops: CDR1 WNHNN, CDR2 SYGVQD (reference sequence). The CDR3 totals 11 residues. The germline V and J ends were trimmed by 5 bases and 7 bases, with 8 bases remaining between them. DNA for the CDR3: TGCGCCAGCAGTTTGGGGGCTGGCTACACCTTC. It yields the protein CASSLGAGYTF.

The table lists this clone with a count of one. This rearrangement joins TRBV5-1 to TRBJ2-3, with 8 positions matching TRBD2. The CDR3 runs 15 residues. The germline gives CDR1 SGHRS, CDR2 YFSETQ. Trimming at V came to 10 bases and at J to 1 base, leaving 11 bases not matched to a gene. The CDR3 DNA reads TGCGCCGGGGCCCGCGTCGGGAGGGGCACAGATACGCAGTATTTT. Protein: CAGARVGRGTDTQYF.

V gene TRBV25-1 combines with J gene TRBJ2-3; TRBD1 matches at 8 bases. The CDR3 spans 15 residues. Germline trimming cut 6 bases from V and 4 bases from J; bases unmatched to any gene: 9. The V gene's germline CDR1 is MGHDK and CDR2 SYGVNS. The CDR3 here is CASSPTGGKADTQYF. The CDR3 DNA is TGTGCCAGCAGCCCAACAGGGGGTAAGGCAGATACGCAGTATTTT.

The J gene is TRBJ2-5, the V gene TRBV7-8, with 13 bases fitting TRBD2. After removal of 2 bases from V and 2 bases from J, the junction contained 2 bases not matched to a gene. Germline V gene lookup returns CDR1 SGHVS and CDR2 FQNEAQ. There are 16 residues in the CDR3. CDR3 loop: CASSLRTSGGQETQYF. The DNA of the CDR3 is TGTGCCAGCAGCTTAAGGACTAGCGGGGGACAAGAGACCCAGTACTTC.

This clone came up a few times. This rearrangement joins TRBV15 to TRBJ2-3, with D perhaps matching TRBD1 (6 bases). Looked up from germline, CDR1 is LNHNV and CDR2 is YYDKDF (reference sequence). The CDR3 is 16 amino acids. Trimming took off 0 bases at V and 0 bases at J, with 10 bases between the two ends. The CDR3: CATSREGQHSTDTQYF. CDR3 DNA sequence: TGTGCCACCAGCAGAGAGGGACAACACAGCACAGATACGCAGTATTTT.